This passage covers 7 T cell receptor beta chains from one sample sequenced in a study of blood T cell repertoires in COVID-19. Clones were sequenced by immunoSEQ multiplex PCR, and TCRdb holds only the in-frame ones, with some missing. The top ten clones hold 8% to 13% of a sample with around 360,000 clones, over 75% of them seen once. Sequenced material: peripheral blood. The source is a woman in her 30s with COVID-19, enrolled during active disease.

The chain combines TRBV28 with TRBJ2-5; TRBD2 matches 11 bases. Germline CDR1 reads MDHEN; CDR2 reads SYDVKM. There are 17 residues in the CDR3. V lost 5 bases, J lost 4 bases, and 12 bases stayed unmatched. The CDR3 DNA reads as TGTGCCAGCAGTCCGGGACTAGCGGCACCGCAAGCAGAGACCCAGTACTTC. It codes for CASSPGLAAPQAETQYF.

V usage is TRBV7-9 and J usage is TRBJ1-5; D call uncertain. The CDR3 length is 15 residues. Germline V gives CDR1 SEHNR, CDR2 FQNEAQ (reference sequence). The V end was cut by 3 bases, the J end by 4 bases, with 13 bases between. CDR3 residues: CASSFGLHGNQPQHF. The CDR3 DNA follows: TGTGCCAGCAGCTTCGGACTTCATGGGAATCAGCCCCAGCATTTT.

V usage is TRBV28 and J usage is TRBJ2-3; TRBD2 aligns across 8 bases. With 10 bases clipped from V and 3 bases from J, the junction kept 12 bases outside the gene matches. Germline V gene sequence: CDR1 MDHEN, CDR2 SYDVKM. CDR3 length: 15 amino acids. CDR3 protein: CATRPAGAVTDTQYF. The CDR3 coding sequence is TGTGCCACCCGCCCAGCGGGAGCTGTAACAGATACGCAGTATTTT. Using reference TRBV28 and TRBJ2-3 for the parts outside the CDR3, the full variable domain is DVKVTQSSRYLVKRTGEKVFLECVQDMDHENMFWYRQDPGLGLRLIYFSYDVKMKEKGDIPEGYSVSREKKERFSLILESASTNQTSMYLCATRPAGAVTDTQYFGPGTRLTVL.

CDR3 in amino acids: CATSDRDRDNGYTF. Written as DNA, the CDR3 is TGTGCCACCAGTGATCGGGACAGGGATAATGGCTACACCTTC. V and J are TRBV24-1 and TRBJ1-2, with 9 bases aligning to TRBD1. The V gene end was trimmed by 3 bases and the J gene end by 6 bases; junction bases not matched to a gene: 4. The CDR3 covers 14 residues. The V gene's germline CDR1 is KGHDR and CDR2 SFDVKD.

This chain uses TRBV24-1 with TRBJ2-2; TRBD2 agrees at 10 bases. CDR1 is KGHDR, CDR2 SFDVKD, per germline. CDR3 length: 13 residues. The CDR3: CPSVAGGVGELFF. The CDR3 nucleotides read TGTCCGAGCGTAGCGGGAGGAGTCGGGGAGCTGTTTTTT.

The chain has TRBV3-1 (or the pseudogene TRBV3-2) and TRBJ2-5; 7 nucleotides match TRBD1. V shed 3 bases, J shed 5 bases, and the junction held 15 bases outside the gene matches. The CDR3 runs to 17 residues. CDR1 and CDR2 from the germline V gene are LGHDT and YNNKEL (reference sequence). CDR3 amino acids: CASSQPQGSNLGETQYF. The CDR3 DNA is TGTGCCAGCAGCCAGCCACAGGGGTCCAATCTCGGGGAGACCCAGTACTTC.

V is TRBV2 and J is TRBJ2-7, with 7 positions matching TRBD1. Germline trimming cut 2 bases from V and 2 bases from J; bases unmatched to any gene: 6. The germline gives CDR1 SNHLY, CDR2 FYNNEI. The CDR3 consists of 15 residues. CDR3 region: CASSERGPPAYEQYF. The CDR3 coding sequence is TGTGCCAGCAGTGAAAGGGGGCCTCCCGCCTACGAGCAGTACTTC.